The next 6 T cell receptor beta chains were all read from a single sample in a study of shared clonotypes between healthy human individuals. Only in-frame clones appear in the TCRdb table, and some are missing; sequencing was by immunoSEQ multiplex PCR. The repertoire holds around 690,000 clones, with 90% as singletons. Sequenced: memory CD8+ T cells from PBMCs. This sample's subset: CD45RO+ cells pooled with CCR7-negative TemRA cells. Receptor source: a man aged 18 to 30 in good health. Some clones in this sample may be carry-over from other donors' samples.

J is TRBJ2-1 and V is TRBV27; a weak D match, TRBD2 (6 bases). CDR1 MNHEY and CDR2 SMNVEV come from the germline V gene (reference sequence). This CDR3 is built from 15 residues. Trimming shortened V by 4 bases and J by 7 bases, and 17 bases separated the two germline ends. Here the CDR3 DNA reads TGTGCCAGCAGTTCACCGGGACTCGGATGGAATGAGCAGTTCTTC. Its protein product is CASSSPGLGWNEQFF.

V and J are TRBV4-2 and TRBJ2-7; D possibly corresponds to TRBD1 (6 bases). The germline V gene encodes CDR1 LGHNA and CDR2 YNFKEQ. Trimming pared 0 bases from V and 2 bases from J, leaving 14 bases between. This CDR3 spans 16 amino acids. The CDR3 here is CASSQDNTGPPYEQYF. The CDR3 DNA reads TGTGCCAGCAGCCAAGATAATACAGGGCCACCCTACGAGCAGTACTTC.

This chain uses TRBV7-6 with TRBJ2-7; no definite D call. Trimming stripped 5 bases from V and 1 base from J, with 9 bases between. The CDR3 contains 13 residues. CDR1 is SGHVS, CDR2 FNYEAQ, per germline. CDR3: CASSPRTSYEQYF. CDR3 DNA: TGTGCCAGCAGCCCTAGAACGTCCTACGAGCAGTACTTC.

J is TRBJ1-2 and V is TRBV14, with D perhaps TRBD1 (6 bases). This CDR3 has 15 amino acids. V lost 5 bases and J lost 5, with 18 bases in between. CDR1 is SGHDN and CDR2 is FVKESK in the germline V gene. DNA for the CDR3: TGTGCCAGCAGCAAAAGTACAGGGCTTTTTTATGGCTACACCTTC. Translating it yields CASSKSTGLFYGYTF. Full variable domain (remainder filled in from reference TRBV14 and TRBJ1-2): EAGVTQFPSHSVIEKGQTVTLRCDPISGHDNLYWYRRVMGKEIKFLLHFVKESKQDESGMPNNRFLAERTGGTYSTLKVQPAELEDSGVYFCASSKSTGLFYGYTFGSGTRLTVV.

V is TRBV15 and J is TRBJ1-2, with no clear D. Trimming removed 0 bases from V and 1 base from J, with 9 bases in between. Germline CDR1 LNHNV, CDR2 YYDKDF (reference sequence). The CDR3 is 15 amino acids. Written as DNA, the CDR3 is TGTGCCACCAGCAGAGATTTAAACAGTAACTATGGCTACACCTTC. It translates to CATSRDLNSNYGYTF.

This clone was counted between two and nine times. This chain links TRBV7-3 with TRBJ2-1, with D unresolved. The CDR3 covers 13 residues. Germline CDR1 SGHTA, CDR2 FQGTGA. V lost 0 bases and J 3 bases, leaving 3 bases between the germline ends. DNA for the CDR3: TGTGCCAGCAGCTTAACGGTCTACAATGAGCAGTTCTTC. Translated, it gives CASSLTVYNEQFF. The entire variable domain, with the rest obtained from reference TRBV7-3 and TRBJ2-1, is as follows: GAGVSQTPSNKVTEKGKYVELRCDPISGHTALYWYRQSLGQGPEFLIYFQGTGAADDSGLPNDRFFAVRPEGSVSTLKIQRTERGDSAVYLCASSLTVYNEQFFGPGTRLTVL.